The T cell receptor beta chain under discussion was sequenced for a study of shared clonotypes between healthy human individuals. Data came from immunoSEQ multiplex PCR; TCRdb stores just in-frame clones and leaves some out. The sample holds roughly 2.4 million clones, approximately 96% seen once. The receptor's source is a young man in good health. Sequencing input: naive CD4+ T cells sorted from blood. Subset meaning: CD45RA+ positively selected.

The CDR3 coding sequence is TGTGCCTGGAGCCTCTTGGGGGCATACGAGCAGTACTTC. Its translation is CAWSLLGAYEQYF. V is TRBV30 and J is TRBJ2-7, with a tentative D call TRBD1 (6 bases). The germline gives CDR1 GTSNPN, CDR2 SVGIG (reference sequence). The V gene lost 3 bases and the J gene lost 4 bases, with 13 bases spanning the gap. CDR3 length equals 13 residues.